This T cell receptor (beta chain) appears in the sequencing data of a study of cytomegalovirus exposure and HLA in healthy donors (dated by TCRdb to 2016 to 2017). At the level of the whole study: In an earlier analysis of 550 to 750 of the donors, around 300 Gb of sequence data and roughly 100 million unique TCR beta sequences from about 190 million T cells were reported. A later genetic analysis used genome-wide SNP genotypes for about 65% of the roughly 700 donors, treating that subset as a discovery cohort. A separate validation cohort of about 110 different subjects was used in addition to the 666-subject first cohort. Typing coverage varied by locus: about 629-630 donors for A, B, C, DRB1 and DQB1; approximately 500 for DQA1; approximately 570 for DPA1; approximately 470 for DPB1. The study aimed to test whether signatures of past pathogen exposure could be identified by cataloging public T cell receptors. The study combined high-throughput TCR immunosequencing, statistical association of individual TCRs with disease status, and machine learning to predict cytomegalovirus infection status. Among the approximately 400 genotyped donors, around 79% belonged to the genetic ancestry cluster associated with self-reported Caucasian donors. HLA typing covered class I and class II loci at four-digit resolution. A handful of DR-DQ haplotypes were handled as single units for association and clustering because linkage in the cohort was strong. Rather than using new phenotypic data, the later analysis identified candidate immune exposures from TCR beta sequences and from how often those sequences occurred across donors. In an earlier analysis of roughly 600 of the donors, high-throughput TCR beta sequencing was used to judge whether each TCR beta V gene segment behaved as functional or pseudogenic. All discovery cohort repertoires had been generated using a single sequencing platform. Using immunosequencing, the study profiled T cell repertoires from around 680 subjects and related those repertoires to cytomegalovirus serostatus. Donor age, sex, ethnicity and CMV serostatus were collected together with the repertoire data. Among 398 genotyped donors of the cohort, an average of roughly 230,000 unique TCR beta nucleotide sequences was sequenced per donor, of which about 19% were non-productive. An early release covering roughly 600 HLA-typed donors comprised approximately 290 gigabases of sequencing data and roughly 86 million unique TCR sequences. A later analysis re-examined previously published TCR beta repertoires from more than 600 donors and added high-resolution HLA genotyping to investigate patterns of TCR occurrence. The study at large found these results: Strong co-occurrence of HLA alleles, especially DR and DQ, made assigning TCR associations to individual alleles difficult. The authors suggested that the approach could potentially be generalized to other disease states and immunological phenotypes. In a later genetic analysis, a missense DCLRE1C variant was associated with V-gene and J-gene trimming of TCR beta chains, and the association was replicated in an independent cohort. The cohort was sequenced for TCR beta chains only, and without alpha or paired-chain data the features that could be detected were limited. In an earlier analysis of around 600 of the donors, most TCR beta V segments appeared in productive rearrangements about 87% or about 30% of the time, broadly matching IMGT annotations. A group of highly shared sequence variants was considered likely to be a technical artifact of the sequencing pipeline. According to a later genetic analysis, donors in an Asian-associated ancestry cluster had fewer N-insertions in productive TCRs than the approximately 690-donor mean. Most CMV-associated TCR beta chains appeared to be HLA-restricted in a later analysis, and the HLA associations seemed to be driven largely by CMV exposure. In vitro tests confirmed that three of the cytomegalovirus-associated TCR beta chains recognize cytomegalovirus antigens. Because HLA typing was unavailable for some donors at each locus, only the typed subset was used in association tests. Most TCR sequences were observed very rarely across donors, whereas some public TCRs were present in many individuals. Correlated functional status among segregating V segments might be attributable to linkage disequilibrium, but an unknown experimental factor could not be ruled out. A total of roughly 160 TCR beta chains were listed by the study as associated with cytomegalovirus. A further reported finding was that TCR beta sequences accurately predicted the HLA-A and HLA-B alleles for most subjects in the first cohort. A later analysis found that HLA-associated TCR beta chains were more clonally expanded and had lower generation probabilities than equally common non-associated chains. About 15 rarely observed V segments, including chromosome 9 orphons, were excluded from the earlier analysis of several hundred of the donors because counts were too low. Sequencing depth was assumed to be roughly uniform across donors in the presence/absence analyses, though that assumption may not hold. Several of the top co-occurrence clusters appeared to be linked to parvovirus B19, influenza, CMV and Epstein-Barr virus, according to a later analysis. In a later analysis, the rate of TCR association differed among HLA loci, with DRB1 alleles having the most associated TCRs and HLA-C alleles having the fewest. The classifier was reported to diagnose cytomegalovirus status with high specificity and sensitivity in both the original and validation cohorts. The only immune exposure information available for the cohort was CMV serostatus. At a false discovery rate of 0.05, a later analysis linked under 20,000 TCR beta sequences to specific HLA alleles. Some IMGT-functional V segments, including TRBV6-2 and TRBV6-3, could not be told apart with the 87-base-pair reads, so those segments were excluded.

In total, approximately 690 healthy bone marrow donors made up the cohort. At the time of sampling, every cohort member was nominally healthy, though immune exposures that went unrecorded were likely present. The donor tested CMV seropositive, placing the donor among the 290 or so seropositive members of the cohort. A peripheral blood sample was collected from each donor, and TCR beta sequencing was performed on peripheral blood mononuclear cells. Genomic DNA was extracted from the blood cell samples with the Qiagen DNeasy Blood Extraction Kit. Receptor libraries were prepared by the immunoSEQ multiplex PCR assay. A mixture of 60 forward primers for TCR Vbeta segments and 13 reverse primers for TCR Jbeta segments was used in the multiplex PCR. Amplification of the CDR3 region of rearranged TCR beta genes was performed with a multiplex PCR assay on genomic DNA. The Illumina HiSeq System was used to sequence the amplified TCR beta libraries as 87-base-pair reads. Processing in the source paper ran as follows. In a later analysis, some 80 million unique TCR beta chains were counted across the 666 repertoires, and roughly 10 million of these chains were shared by at least two donors. Raw reads were error-corrected and collapsed into unique sequences by a nearest-neighbor algorithm in which closely related sequences were merged to remove PCR and sequencing errors. Alignment of CDR3 sequences to IMGT reference sequences was used to assign V, D and J gene segments. For a sequence to be retained, at least a six-nucleotide match to both a V gene segment and a J gene segment was required. Rearrangements were classified as productive when the CDR3 lacked stop codons and remained in frame with V and J, and all other rearrangements were classified as non-productive. Following IMGT convention, CDR3 was defined as the stretch from the second conserved V-encoded cysteine to the conserved J-encoded phenylalanine. In an earlier analysis of 587 of the donors, sequences lacking an unambiguous match to a single V gene segment were excluded. In an earlier analysis of roughly 600 of the donors, a V segment was called functional when productive rearrangements were above 56.7%, and segregating when the standard deviation between donors exceeded 5%. A statistical classification framework was built for diagnosing cytomegalovirus status from the catalog of TCR beta chain sequences. In a later analysis, TCR nucleotide sequences were compared against IMGT/GENE-DB human TR gene sequences so that V and J genes could be assigned. In a later analysis, CDR3 sequences and most-parsimonious VDJ recombination scenarios were assigned using the TCRdist pipeline. In a later analysis, each TCR beta chain was defined by its CDR3 amino acid sequence together with its V-gene family, and reads without a unique V-gene family were excluded. To address suspected cross-contamination and a sequencing artifact, a later analysis removed 592 highly shared, low-generation-probability nucleotide sequences. A later analysis calculated a clonal expansion index for each public chain from normalized within-repertoire ranks of inferred template counts. In a later analysis, generation probabilities were computed with a VDJ recombination model fitted to out-of-frame rearrangements, and the resulting probabilities were checked against IGoR. Hypergeometric tests were used in a later analysis to score TCR-TCR, TCR-HLA and TCR-CMV co-occurrence, with a repertoire-size bias correction applied to the TCR pairs. In a later analysis, false discovery rates were estimated by permuting HLA or CMV assignments 20 times. A later analysis grouped co-occurring TCRs with DBSCAN, adding TCRdist sequence similarity when clustering within HLA-allele-positive subsets. Co-occurrence clustering excluded repertoires with fewer than 30,000 or more than 120,000 public chains, plus five with anomalous nucleotide sharing. The table was pulled from immuneACCESS by TCRdb, which kept in-frame rearrangements only. Such tables lose some clones; where checked, under half of the loss comes from unresolved V genes, and the rest has no known cause. V, J and clone size reflect that table, while D and trimming were determined from the DNA. This sample's records show about 55,000 clones. The ten largest clones add up to 9% to 15% of the sample.

For CDR1 and CDR2, the germline V gene lists WSHSY and SAAADI. V drops 1 base and J drops 3 bases, leaving 7 bases in between. The CDR3 covers 13 residues, taking in both the cysteine and the phenylalanine. The retained sequence is limited to the CDR3, 39 bases, with the frame set at the first base. With regard to this clone: Its antigen remains unidentified.

The clonotype originates from a woman in her sixties or seventies in good health and CMV-seropositive. Sequencing was done on a sample of PBMCs. Here the chain combines TRBV10-2 and TRBJ2-7, with no D gene named confidently. The DNA sequence reads TGCGCCAGCAGTGAGTATGTTAACTACGAGCAGTACTTC. Its translation reads: CASSEYVNYEQYF.